This T cell receptor (beta chain) was retrieved from a study of blood T cell repertoires in COVID-19 (dated by TCRdb to 2020 to 2021). For context, the study as a whole: Samples covering the acute and convalescent phases of COVID-19 were provided by collaborators in the United States, Italy and Spain. The prospective study material was composed of cDNA or gDNA derived from T cells, B-cell-depleted T cells, or PBMCs. The samples were drawn from the first 160 participants of the ongoing ImmuneRACE study and from some 1,300 subjects provided by 6 global collaborators. Where available, HLA class I and class II types were obtained from metadata supplied by the sample provider rather than from assay-based typing. The repertoires were made available in a free public database intended to serve as a resource for research on the immune response to SARS-CoV-2. The dataset comprised deeply sampled blood TCRbeta repertoires from subjects exposed to, actively infected with, or recovered from COVID-19. A de-identified subject ID, COVID-19 status, age in years and sex were almost always included in the sample metadata. Results the study describes overall, beyond this receptor: How much clinical and demographic metadata was included differed by source and by participant, and the metadata was provided uncurated.

Participants in the prospective study were enrolled through a virtual design, were aged about 18 to 100 years, and lived in roughly 24 United States geographic areas. In the prospective study, participants were assigned to cohorts based on the clinical history participants reported in a screening survey and a study questionnaire. A participant counted as exposed if, within 2 weeks of entering the study, that participant had been in contact with someone who had a PCR-confirmed or clinician-diagnosed COVID-19 case. Mobile phlebotomists in the prospective study collected whole blood, serum and a nasopharyngeal or oropharyngeal swab from every participant. Over a roughly two-month period, participants in the prospective study had the option of providing additional blood draws and questionnaires. Prospective study blood samples were shipped either frozen or at room temperature before DNA extraction.

TCRbeta CDR3 regions were amplified from genomic DNA using the immunoSEQ Assay, a bias-controlled multiplex PCR. Per the authors' processing: The number of nucleated cells in each sample was estimated by amplification of reference gene primers within the assay. To quantify the absolute abundance of each unique TCRbeta CDR3 rearrangement, sequence reads were collapsed and filtered. Productive Simpson clonality was computed per sample as the square root of Simpson's diversity index over productive rearrangements. TCRdb stores this immuneACCESS table with in-frame sequences only. Part of the clones is absent; in the studies checked, under half of the shortfall reflects unresolved V genes, and no reason is known for the rest. V and J calls and clone size are given by that table; D and trimming were obtained from the DNA. Within this sample are about 310,000 clones, with around 85% of them counted one time only. 1.9% of the sample goes to the ten largest clones.

As to this clone: Which antigen it targets is not known. Per-nucleotide qualities are absent, and no much larger clonotype sits a single base away.

CDR1 and CDR2, looked up from the germline V gene (reference sequence), are SGHKS and YYEKEE. V lost 3 bases and J lost 8 bases; the stretch between them is 9 bases long. Its CDR3 holds 13 amino acids, cysteine through phenylalanine. The sequence is cut down to CDR3 DNA, 39 bases in frame from base 1. The rearranged segments are TRBV5-5 and TRBJ1-6; the D gene assignment is ambiguous. This clonotype was obtained from a woman aged 25-40 years who had been exposed to COVID-19. The sequenced sample was PBMCs or T cells enriched from blood (not recorded which). The CDR3 sequence is CASSSGGDSPLHF. The nucleotides are TGTGCCAGCAGCTCGGGAGGTGATTCACCCCTCCACTTT.